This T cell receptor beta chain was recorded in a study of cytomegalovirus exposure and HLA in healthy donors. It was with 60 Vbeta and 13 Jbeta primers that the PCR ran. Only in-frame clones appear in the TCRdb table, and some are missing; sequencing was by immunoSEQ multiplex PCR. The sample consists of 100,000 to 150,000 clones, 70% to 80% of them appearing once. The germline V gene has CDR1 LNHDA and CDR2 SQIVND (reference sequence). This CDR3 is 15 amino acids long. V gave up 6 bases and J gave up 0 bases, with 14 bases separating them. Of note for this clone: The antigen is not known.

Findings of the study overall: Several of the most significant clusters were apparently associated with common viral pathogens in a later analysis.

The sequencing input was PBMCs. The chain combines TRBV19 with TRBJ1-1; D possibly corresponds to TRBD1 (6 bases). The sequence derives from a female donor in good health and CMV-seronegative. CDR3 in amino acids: CASRFNRELNTEAFF. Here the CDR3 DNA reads TGTGCCAGTAGGTTTAACAGGGAATTGAACACTGAAGCTTTCTTT.